The present entry profiles one TCR beta chain with its context. CDR3 length equals 13 residues. Germline CDR1 is KGHDR and CDR2 is SFDVKD. With 4 bases removed from V and 1 base from J, the gap between germline ends came to 6 bases. This table comes from immunoSEQ multiplex PCR, and its TCRdb copy is limited to in-frame clones, with some not included. The sample includes about 140,000 clones, around nine tenths of them seen just once. These data are taken from a study of blood T cell repertoires in COVID-19. The specimen sequenced was peripheral blood. The receptor's source is a man over 45 with active or convalescent COVID-19. The J gene is TRBJ1-2, the V gene TRBV24-1; D gene unclear. This chain's CDR3 is CATSDPRNYGYTF. The CDR3 nucleotides are TGTGCCACCAGTGACCCCCGTAACTATGGCTACACCTTC.